Sequencing of this T cell receptor beta chain was carried out in a study of regulatory T cells in long-lasting Graves disease. About the study: Antithyroid drugs had been given to newly diagnosed Graves' patients for under 3 months. Study-wide results and caveats: Persistent disease preferred TRBV28, TRBJ1-2 and TRBJ2-5; new disease, TRBV20-1 and TRBJ2-1.

CDR3 length: 13 amino acids. Trimming cost V 7 bases and J 1 base, with 11 bases left between them. Germline lookup yields CDR1 SGDLS and CDR2 YYNGEE. To make TCR beta libraries, researchers used iRepertoire HTBI primers and Arm-PCR of CDR3 regions. TCRdb re-derived calls from the multiplex PCR reads in MiXCR, one entry per CDR3 protein. The profile shows over 400,000 distinct CDR3 sequences, 14% of them singletons. This clonotype was seen a handful of times. What it recognizes is unknown. Time point reported: newly diagnosed GD, antithyroid drugs for less than 3 months. PBMCs provided the RNA from which the TCR library was made. The patients were drawn from one endocrinology department in Xi'an, China. Another study also made use of these data, one on T cells in Graves' hyperthyroidism and ophthalmopathy.

The TCR was taken from a woman aged 45-60 years with Graves disease. The material sequenced was peripheral blood mononuclear cells (PBMCs), taken at new diagnosis, from a patient treated with antithyroid drugs. The genes are TRBV9 and TRBJ1-1, with no clear D. This CDR3 is CASSPRPNTEAFF. In nucleotides, the CDR3 is TGTGCCAGCTCACCGCGGCCGAACACTGAAGCTTTCTTT.